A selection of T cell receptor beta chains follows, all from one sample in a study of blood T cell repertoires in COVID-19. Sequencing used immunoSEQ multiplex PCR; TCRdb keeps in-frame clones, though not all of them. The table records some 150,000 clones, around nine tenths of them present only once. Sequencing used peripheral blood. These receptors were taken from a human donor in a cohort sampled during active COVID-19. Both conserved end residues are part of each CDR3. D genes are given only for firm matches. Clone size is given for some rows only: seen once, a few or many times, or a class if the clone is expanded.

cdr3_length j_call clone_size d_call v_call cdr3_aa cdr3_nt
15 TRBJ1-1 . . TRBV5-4 CASSSRFGLSTEAFF TGTGCCAGCAGCTCCCGGTTCGGGTTAAGTACTGAAGCTTTCTTT
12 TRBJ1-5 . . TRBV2 CASSGGNQPQHF TGTGCCAGCAGTGGAGGGAATCAGCCCCAGCATTTT
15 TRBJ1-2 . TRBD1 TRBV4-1 CASSQVGDRGHGYTF TGCGCCAGCAGCCAAGTTGGGGACAGGGGACATGGCTACACCTTC
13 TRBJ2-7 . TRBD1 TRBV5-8 CASSPWTGYEQYF TGTGCCAGCAGCCCGTGGACAGGGTACGAGCAGTACTTC
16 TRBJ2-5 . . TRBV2 CASSEGLQRLWETQYF TGTGCCAGCAGTGAAGGTTTGCAGAGACTTTGGGAGACCCAGTACTTC
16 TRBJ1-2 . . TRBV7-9 CASSLDRSGAYYGYTF TGTGCCAGCAGCTTAGATAGGTCAGGGGCTTACTATGGCTACACCTTC
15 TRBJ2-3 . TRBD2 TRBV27 CASSLVGTTRHTQYF TGTGCCAGCAGTTTAGTCGGGACTACTAGGCATACGCAGTATTTT
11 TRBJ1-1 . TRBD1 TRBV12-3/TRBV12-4 CASSYTGGAFF TGTGCCAGCAGCTATACAGGGGGAGCTTTCTTT
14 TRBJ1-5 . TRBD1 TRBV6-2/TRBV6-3 CASSRQGQDQPQHF TGTGCCAGCAGCCGACAGGGTCAGGATCAGCCCCAGCATTTT
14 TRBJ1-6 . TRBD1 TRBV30 CAWSGQGENSPLHF TGTGCCTGGAGTGGACAGGGGGAGAATTCACCCCTCCACTTT
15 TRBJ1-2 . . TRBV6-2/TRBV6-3 CASSYSYRPNYGYTF TGTGCCAGCAGTTACTCGTACAGGCCGAACTATGGCTACACCTTC
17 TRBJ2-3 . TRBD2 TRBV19 CASSPKTSGGRSDTQYF TGTGCCAGTAGTCCTAAGACTAGCGGGGGCAGGTCAGATACGCAGTATTTT
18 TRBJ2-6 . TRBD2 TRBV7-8 CASSFVIAGSSGANVLTF TGTGCCAGCAGCTTTGTAATAGCGGGAAGCTCTGGGGCCAACGTCCTGACTTTC
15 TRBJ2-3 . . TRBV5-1 CASSLAGGRTDTQYF TGCGCCAGCAGCTTGGCCGGGGGAAGAACAGATACGCAGTATTTT
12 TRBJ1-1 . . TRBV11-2 CASSSQNTEAFF TGTGCCAGCAGCTCCCAGAACACTGAAGCTTTCTTT
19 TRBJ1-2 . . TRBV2 CASRELVTDQKNPTYGYTF TGTGCCAGCAGGGAATTGGTCACCGACCAAAAAAACCCGACATATGGCTACACCTTC
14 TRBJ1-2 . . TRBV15 CATSRVGGVVGYTF TGTGCCACCAGCAGAGTCGGGGGAGTGGTGGGCTACACCTTC
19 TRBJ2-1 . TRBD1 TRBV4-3 CASSQEGFPGQGPGNEQFF TGCGCCAGCAGCCAAGAAGGGTTCCCGGGACAGGGCCCAGGTAATGAGCAGTTCTTC
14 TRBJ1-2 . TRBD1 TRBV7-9 CASSFGQVSHGYTF TGTGCCAGCAGCTTTGGACAGGTCTCTCATGGCTACACCTTC
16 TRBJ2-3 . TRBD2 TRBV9 CASSVVPGGPSSTQYF TGTGCCAGCAGCGTAGTGCCGGGGGGGCCGTCGTCTACGCAGTATTTT
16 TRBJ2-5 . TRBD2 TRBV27 CASSPVLAVIQETQYF TGTGCCAGCAGTCCCGTCCTAGCGGTAATCCAAGAGACCCAGTACTTC
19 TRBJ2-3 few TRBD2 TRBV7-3 CASSLSPRTSGGVGDTQYF TGTGCCAGCAGCTTGTCCCCGAGGACTAGCGGGGGGGTCGGGGATACGCAGTATTTT
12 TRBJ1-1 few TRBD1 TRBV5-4 CASRTGNTEAFF TGTGCCAGCCGGACAGGGAACACTGAAGCTTTCTTT
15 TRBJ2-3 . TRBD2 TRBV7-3 CASSLETSWADTQYF TGTGCCAGCAGCTTAGAGACTAGCTGGGCAGATACGCAGTATTTT
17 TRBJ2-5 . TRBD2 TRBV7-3 CASSLSPTSGGGETQYF TGTGCCAGCAGCTTATCCCCTACTAGCGGGGGAGGAGAGACCCAGTACTTC
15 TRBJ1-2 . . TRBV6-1 CASSEASRGNYGYTF TGTGCCAGCAGTGAAGCAAGCAGGGGAAACTATGGCTACACCTTC
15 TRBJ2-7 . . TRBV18 CASSPSIQATYEQYF TGTGCCAGCTCACCGTCTATCCAGGCAACCTACGAGCAGTACTTC